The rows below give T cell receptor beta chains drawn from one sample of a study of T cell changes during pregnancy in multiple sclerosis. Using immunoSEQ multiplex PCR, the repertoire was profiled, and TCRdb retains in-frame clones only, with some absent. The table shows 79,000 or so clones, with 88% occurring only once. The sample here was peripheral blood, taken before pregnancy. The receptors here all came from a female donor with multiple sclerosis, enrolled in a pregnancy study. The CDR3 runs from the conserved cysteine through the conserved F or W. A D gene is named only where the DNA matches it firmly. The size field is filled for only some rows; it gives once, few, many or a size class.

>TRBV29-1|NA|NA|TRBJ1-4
CSVDAGGNEKLFF
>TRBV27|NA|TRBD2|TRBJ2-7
CASSLTSGTAYEQYF
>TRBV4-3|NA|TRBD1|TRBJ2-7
CASSQSTGGLGEQYF
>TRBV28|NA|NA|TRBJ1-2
CASSRDYGYTF
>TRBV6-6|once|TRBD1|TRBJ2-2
CASRTGPSGNTGELFF
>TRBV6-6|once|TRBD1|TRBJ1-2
CASTIDRAYGYTF
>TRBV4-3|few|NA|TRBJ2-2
CASSKASDSTGELFF
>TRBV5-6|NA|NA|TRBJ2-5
CASSLYGAGSETQYF
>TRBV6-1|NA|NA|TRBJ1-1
CASSDRNTEAFF
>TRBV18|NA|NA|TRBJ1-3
CASSPVTGDSGNTIYF
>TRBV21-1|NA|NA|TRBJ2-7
CASSTARGGYYEQYF
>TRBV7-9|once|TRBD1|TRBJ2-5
CASSFALLKGAWGETQYF
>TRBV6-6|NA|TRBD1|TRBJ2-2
CASGTGFFGELFF
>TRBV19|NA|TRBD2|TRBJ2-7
CASSPGRGSLYEQYF
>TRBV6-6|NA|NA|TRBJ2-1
CASSRGGNEQFF
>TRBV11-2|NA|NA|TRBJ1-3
CASSLVWGDTIYF
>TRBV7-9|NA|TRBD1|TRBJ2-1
CASSFSDRDGEQFF
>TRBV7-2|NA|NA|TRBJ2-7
CASSPEAGTGFSYEQYF
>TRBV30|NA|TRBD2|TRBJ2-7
CAWSVGLAGVGYYEQYF
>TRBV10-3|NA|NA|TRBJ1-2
CAISPRHENNYGYTF
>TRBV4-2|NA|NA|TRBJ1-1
CASSPKQDPNTEAFF
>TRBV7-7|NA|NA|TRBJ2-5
CASSLTVQETQYF
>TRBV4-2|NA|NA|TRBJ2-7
CASSQETQVYEQYF
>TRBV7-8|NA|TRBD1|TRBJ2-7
CASSIRRDRSYEQYF
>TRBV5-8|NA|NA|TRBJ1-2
CASSLGGVYGYTF
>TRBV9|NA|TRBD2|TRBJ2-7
CASSVGIWGGEQYF
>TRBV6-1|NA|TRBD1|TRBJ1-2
CASKGQGRYGYTF
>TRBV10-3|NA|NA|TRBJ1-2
CAIREDSNNYGYTF
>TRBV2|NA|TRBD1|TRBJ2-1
CASSEGQGTGGINEQFF
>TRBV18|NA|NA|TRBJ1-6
CASSPTGMSSYNSPLHF
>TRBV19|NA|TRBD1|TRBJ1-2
CASGLGQGWGYTF
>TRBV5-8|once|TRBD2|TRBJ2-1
CASSLKGLAGAREQFF
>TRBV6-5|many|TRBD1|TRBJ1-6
CASSTGTENSPLHF
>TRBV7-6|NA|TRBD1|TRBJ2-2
CASSPISGGRTGELFF
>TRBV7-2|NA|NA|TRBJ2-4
CASIQEVGGNIQYF
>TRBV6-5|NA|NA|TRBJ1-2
CASSSTTVLLGYTF
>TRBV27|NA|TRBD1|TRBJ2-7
CASSLGTTGEDYEQYF
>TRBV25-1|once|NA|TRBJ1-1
CASSDGPYTREENTEAFF
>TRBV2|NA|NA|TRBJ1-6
CASRKEGAGSPLHF
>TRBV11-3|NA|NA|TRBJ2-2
CASSLVGEAGELFF
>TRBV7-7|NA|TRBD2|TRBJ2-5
CASSLRGLETQYF
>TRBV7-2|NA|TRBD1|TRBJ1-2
CASSSQGEYGYTF
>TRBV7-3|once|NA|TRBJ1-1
CASSPGQTSTEAFF
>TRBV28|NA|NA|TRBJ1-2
CASSLPQDLLYGYTF
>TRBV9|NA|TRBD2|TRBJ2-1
CASSVASGGAGEQFF
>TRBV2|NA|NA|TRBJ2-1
CASRKTVLSTNEQFF
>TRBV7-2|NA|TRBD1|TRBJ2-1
CASSSAGTGIHEQFF
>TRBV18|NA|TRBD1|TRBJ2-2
CASSPPTGGNTGELFF
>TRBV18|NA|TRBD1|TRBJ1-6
CASSPLGQGNSPLHF
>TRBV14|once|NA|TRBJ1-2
CASSPNTGTNYGYTF
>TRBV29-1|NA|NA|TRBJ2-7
CSVGQGNEQYF
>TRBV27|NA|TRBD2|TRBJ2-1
CASRLAGDDEQFF
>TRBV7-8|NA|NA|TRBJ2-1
CASIWGDASYNEQFF